Presented here are 32 T cell receptor beta chains from one specimen sequenced in a study of T cells in Graves' hyperthyroidism and ophthalmopathy. TCR beta CDR3 regions were amplified from RNA. The primer set for the first-round RT-PCR of the TCR CDR3 was HTBI. TCRdb passed the multiplex PCR reads through MiXCR, listing each CDR3 protein once. The table lists around 300,000 distinct CDR3 sequences, 13% of them singletons. The sequencing input was blood. These receptors all come from a woman under 40 with Graves' hyperthyroidism that later progressed to Graves' ophthalmopathy.

Of note for this clonotype: This may come from a read error, since a much larger clone is one base off. The chain combines TRBV6-6 with TRBJ2-1, with 7 bases fitting TRBD1. Germline values: CDR1 MNHNY, CDR2 SVGAGI (reference sequence). This CDR3 comprises 18 residues. The V and J ends lost 2 bases and 4 bases, in that order; junction bases with no gene match: 14. CDR3 in DNA: TGTGCCAGCAGTTACCGTCGACAGGGCCAGTACCTTTACAATGAGCAGTTCTTC. Its protein is CASSYRRQGQYLYNEQFF.

The chain links TRBV19 to TRBJ1-2; D might be TRBD1 (5 bases). This CDR3 has 13 amino acids. The germline V gene encodes CDR1 LNHDA and CDR2 SQIVND (reference sequence). Between the trimmed V and J ends, which lost 5 bases and 5 bases, there was a span of 12 bases. CDR3 sequence: CASSQEGKYGYTF. In nucleotides, the CDR3 is TGTGCCAGTAGTCAGGAGGGGAAGTATGGCTACACCTTC.

This clonotype was seen many times. The rearrangement uses TRBV7-3 and TRBJ2-3; no firm D call. V was trimmed by 5 bases and J by 2 bases, leaving 11 bases between them. Germline CDR1 reads SGHTA; CDR2 reads FQGTGA. This CDR3 has 14 residues. This CDR3 is CASSADQSTDTQYF. In nucleotides, the CDR3 is TGTGCCAGCAGCGCAGATCAATCCACAGATACGCAGTATTTT.

This clonotype was counted many times. This chain joins TRBV28 and TRBJ2-2, with D perhaps matching TRBD1 (6 bases). Trimming took off 8 bases at V and 1 base at J, with 11 bases between the two ends. Germline CDR1 and CDR2: MDHEN and SYDVKM. The CDR3 loop spans 14 amino acids. The CDR3 DNA reads TGTGCCAGCCGGCAAGGGGGGAACACCGGGGAGCTGTTTTTT. It specifies CASRQGGNTGELFF. Looking up the rest from reference TRBV28 and TRBJ2-2 gives the full variable domain: DVKVTQSSRYLVKRTGEKVFLECVQDMDHENMFWYRQDPGLGLRLIYFSYDVKMKEKGDIPEGYSVSREKKERFSLILESASTNQTSMYLCASRQGGNTGELFFGEGSRLTVL.

This clonotype was seen repeatedly, ten times or more. This rearrangement joins TRBV18 to TRBJ1-6; 7 nucleotides agree with TRBD1. The germline gives CDR1 KGHSH, CDR2 LQKENI. V trimming: 4 bases; J trimming: 3 bases; junction bases outside the gene matches: 6. This CDR3 region has 16 residues. The CDR3 nucleotides read TGTGCCAGCTCACTCGGTGACAGGGTCTATAATTCACCCCTCCACTTT. It specifies CASSLGDRVYNSPLHF.

Many counts were recorded for this clonotype. This chain uses TRBV20-1 with TRBJ2-6; 7 nucleotides agree with TRBD1. Per germline, CDR1 DFQATT and CDR2 SNEGSKA (reference sequence). This CDR3 comprises 17 residues. V lost 5 bases, J lost 2 bases, and 12 bases stayed unmatched. The CDR3 DNA is TGCAGTGCTCATTTTGGACAGGCAGTAACTGGGGCCAACGTCCTGACTTTC. It yields the protein CSAHFGQAVTGANVLTF.

The CDR3 here is CSVDSGTSGAGDTQYF. Written as DNA, the CDR3 is TGCAGCGTCGATAGCGGGACTAGCGGCGCAGGAGATACGCAGTATTTT. This chain uses TRBV29-1 with TRBJ2-3, with 11 bases that match TRBD2. CDR3 size: 16 residues. Germline CDR1 is SQVTM and CDR2 is ANQGSEA. V lost 6 bases to trimming and J lost 5 bases; unmatched junction nucleotides: 13.

This clonotype has at least ten counts. CDR3 coding DNA: TGCAGTGCCGACCCCCAGGGTAGCGGCACTGAAGCTTTCTTT. It translates to CSADPQGSGTEAFF. The chain couples TRBV20-1 to TRBJ1-1; a weak D match, TRBD1 (5 bases). The CDR3 has 14 residues. The germline V gene encodes CDR1 DFQATT and CDR2 SNEGSKA (reference sequence). Between the trimmed V and J ends, which lost 6 bases and 4 bases, there was a span of 18 bases.

Ten or more counts support this clonotype. The chain uses TRBV20-1 and TRBJ1-1; 7 nucleotides line up with TRBD1. The germline gives CDR1 DFQATT, CDR2 SNEGSKA (reference sequence). V gave up 3 bases and J gave up 1 base; unmatched junction bases: 8. The CDR3 is 15 amino acids. CDR3 protein: CSASQGVGENTEAFF. The CDR3 DNA reads as TGCAGTGCTAGCCAGGGGGTTGGGGAGAACACTGAAGCTTTCTTT.

This clonotype was picked up a small number of times. J is TRBJ2-1 and V is TRBV19; 9 bases are a match to TRBD1. The germline V gene has CDR1 LNHDA and CDR2 SQIVND (reference sequence). V lost 5 bases to trimming and J lost 9 bases; unmatched junction nucleotides: 5. The CDR3 contains 13 residues. This CDR3 reads CASSLSTGGEQFF. CDR3 coding DNA: TGTGCCAGTAGTCTCTCGACAGGGGGTGAGCAGTTCTTC.

This clonotype occurred many times. The chain combines TRBV20-1 with TRBJ2-7; D may be TRBD1 (6 bases). Germline CDR1 and CDR2: DFQATT and SNEGSKA (reference sequence). The CDR3 covers 14 residues. V lost 3 bases and J lost 4, with 16 bases in between. The DNA for the CDR3 is TGCAGTGCTAGGGAAACAGGGCCGACTTACGAGCAGTACTTC. Amino acid sequence: CSARETGPTYEQYF.

This clonotype was seen at least ten times. The chain employs TRBV20-1 and TRBJ1-2, with 7 bases fitting TRBD1. Trimming took 0 bases from V and 6 from J; bases not matched to a gene: 4. Germline V gene sequence: CDR1 DFQATT, CDR2 SNEGSKA (reference sequence). This CDR3 region has 13 residues. This CDR3 reads CSARDQGGDGYTF. The CDR3 region has the DNA TGCAGTGCTAGAGATCAGGGGGGGGATGGCTACACCTTC.

This clonotype came up many times. It is unclear where the CDR3 begins or ends on the DNA, so no DNA is shown, and the CDR3 is as TCRdb lists it. This chain connects TRBV7-2 to TRBJ2-1; TRBD1 is the table's D call and was not checked against the DNA. Per the germline V gene, CDR1 is SGHTA and CDR2 is FQGNSA. The CDR3 totals 14 residues, both ends included. The CDR3 protein is CASSFGPGGNEQFF.

The J gene is TRBJ2-1, the V gene TRBV29-1; D might be TRBD1 (6 bases). CDR1 SQVTM and CDR2 ANQGSEA come from the germline V gene. The CDR3 runs 12 residues. CDR3 region: CGGQTVVNEQFF. CDR3 DNA sequence: TGCGGCGGACAGACGGTTGTCAATGAGCAGTTCTTC.

The chain has TRBV9 and TRBJ2-7, with a weak D call TRBD1 (5 bases). Germline CDR1 and CDR2: SGDLS and YYNGEE. The CDR3 contains 14 residues. V dropped 0 bases and J dropped 6 bases, with 13 bases sitting between them. CDR3 sequence: CASSVVPGSREQYF. CDR3 DNA: TGTGCCAGCAGCGTAGTGCCAGGGTCCCGCGAGCAGTACTTC.

This clonotype was recorded many times. The chain is built from TRBV9 and TRBJ1-5; tentative D call: TRBD1 (5 bases). The germline V and J ends were trimmed by 3 bases and 6 bases, with 16 bases remaining between them. The CDR3 spans 15 residues. Looked up from germline, CDR1 is SGDLS and CDR2 is YYNGEE. This CDR3 is CASSADSGSSQPQHF. For the CDR3, the DNA is TGTGCCAGCAGCGCAGATTCAGGGAGCTCTCAGCCCCAGCATTTT.

This clonotype appeared many times. This sequence joins TRBV2 and TRBJ2-7; possible D gene TRBD1, 6 bases. The germline V gene encodes CDR1 SNHLY and CDR2 FYNNEI. V was trimmed by 0 bases and J by 3 bases, leaving 12 bases between them. CDR3 length: 15 amino acids. In DNA, the CDR3 is TGTGCCAGCAGTGAAGCAGGGGGTGTTTACTACGAGCAGTACTTC. This encodes CASSEAGGVYYEQYF.

The sample holds many counts of this clonotype. The chain recombines TRBV28 with TRBJ2-1, with D maybe TRBD2 (6 bases). The germline V and J ends were trimmed by 6 bases and 15 bases, with 18 bases remaining between them. The CDR3 has 12 residues. Germline CDR1 and CDR2: MDHEN and SYDVKM. CDR3 in amino acids: CASSTIGTHSFF. CDR3 bases: TGTGCCAGCAGCACTATTGGGACTCACTCGTTCTTC. Looking up the rest from reference TRBV28 and TRBJ2-1 gives the full variable domain: DVKVTQSSRYLVKRTGEKVFLECVQDMDHENMFWYRQDPGLGLRLIYFSYDVKMKEKGDIPEGYSVSREKKERFSLILESASTNQTSMYLCASSTIGTHSFFGPGTRLTVL.

The chain carries TRBV4-3 and TRBJ1-2, with D possibly TRBD1 on 5 matching bases. In germline, CDR1 is LGHNA, CDR2 YSLEER. The CDR3 runs 15 residues. V shed 0 bases and J shed 8 bases, with 16 bases lying between them. This CDR3 is CASSQDLGAPGGYTF. The CDR3, as DNA: TGCGCCAGCAGCCAAGATCTCGGGGCCCCCGGGGGCTACACCTTC.

At least ten counts were recorded for this clonotype. DNA of the CDR3: TGTGCCAGCAGCTACACCTCGGGACAGTCCTACGAGCAGTACTTC. It is translated as CASSYTSGQSYEQYF. The chain couples TRBV7-6 to TRBJ2-7; TRBD1 aligns across 7 bases. Losses at the gene ends were 4 bases for V and 1 base for J; bases not matched to a gene: 7. The CDR3 sequence is 15 residues long. Germline CDR1 SGHVS, CDR2 FNYEAQ.

The rearrangement links TRBV20-1 to TRBJ2-3, with TRBD2 identical over 11 bases. Germline lookup yields CDR1 DFQATT and CDR2 SNEGSKA (reference sequence). V gave up 4 bases and J gave up 4 bases; unmatched junction bases: 13. The CDR3 is 17 residues long. The DNA of the CDR3 is TGCAGTGCTACTCCGCTCACTAGCGGGAGATCGTCAGATACGCAGTATTTT. Protein: CSATPLTSGRSSDTQYF.

This chain uses TRBV5-6 with TRBJ2-1; D not resolved. Per the germline V gene, CDR1 is SGHDT and CDR2 is YYEEEE. V was clipped by 5 bases and J by 5 bases, with 17 bases between them. This CDR3 contains 15 residues. The CDR3 region has the DNA TGTGCCAGCAGACAAGCCTGGAGCTCAAACAATGAGCAGTTCTTC. It codes for CASRQAWSSNNEQFF.

This rearrangement joins TRBV27 to TRBJ2-1; TRBD2 matches 14 bases. From germline, CDR1 is MNHEY and CDR2 SMNVEV (reference sequence). The V segment lost 1 base and the J segment 8 bases; nucleotides outside the gene matches: 7. The CDR3 consists of 17 residues. The CDR3 region is CASSLLGTSGSNDEQFF. Here the CDR3 DNA reads TGTGCCAGCAGTTTATTGGGGACTAGCGGGAGTAACGATGAGCAGTTCTTC.

This clonotype was counted at least ten times. The chain employs TRBV11-2 and TRBJ2-2; D not certain. The CDR3 contains 15 residues. From germline, CDR1 is SGHAT and CDR2 FQNNGV. Deletions cut 3 bases from V and 2 bases from J, with 10 bases between. The CDR3 here is CASSLTTSNTGELFF. CDR3 in DNA: TGTGCCAGCAGCTTGACGACATCAAACACCGGGGAGCTGTTTTTT.

This clonotype was counted a few times. DNA of the CDR3: TGTGCCAGCAGCCAAGCACTAGCGCTGTCCTACGAGCAGTACTTC. Translating it yields CASSQALALSYEQYF. The V gene is TRBV4-2, the J gene TRBJ2-7; 7 nucleotides match TRBD2. The CDR3 totals 15 residues. V dropped 1 base and J dropped 1; count of bases not matched to a gene: 4. Germline V gives CDR1 LGHNA, CDR2 YNFKEQ.

V is TRBV20-1 and J is TRBJ1-2, with 9 positions matching TRBD1. Germline V gene sequence: CDR1 DFQATT, CDR2 SNEGSKA (reference sequence). The junction had 6 bases not matched to a gene; V was cut back by 0 bases and J by 4 bases. The CDR3 length is 15 residues. The CDR3 is CSARDRTGAAYGYTF. In DNA, the CDR3 is TGCAGTGCTAGAGATAGGACAGGGGCGGCCTATGGCTACACCTTC.

This clonotype has a count of ten or more. The chain has TRBV7-8 and TRBJ2-2; D is perhaps TRBD2 (5 bases). V lost 8 bases to trimming and J lost 7 bases, with 8 bases between them. Germline CDR1 and CDR2: SGHVS and FQNEAQ. The CDR3 consists of 11 residues. Written as DNA, the CDR3 is TGTGCCAGCGATGAGGGCGGGGAGCTGTTTTTT. This codes for CASDEGGELFF.

The rearrangement joins TRBV19 to TRBJ2-3; 10 bases match TRBD2. V gave up 5 bases and J gave up 4 bases; unmatched junction bases: 9. The CDR3 has 16 amino acids. Germline V gene sequence: CDR1 LNHDA, CDR2 SQIVND (reference sequence). CDR3 bases: TGTGCCAGTAGTTACAGCGGGAGGGCCTCTGCAGATACGCAGTATTTT. Its translation: CASSYSGRASADTQYF.

V is TRBV14 and J is TRBJ1-1; no clear D. The V end was cut by 1 base, the J end by 4 bases, with 13 bases between. This CDR3 region has 15 residues. Germline CDR1 and CDR2: SGHDN and FVKESK. DNA of the CDR3: TGTGCCAGCAGCCAAGTAGGGTGGTCCTCCACTGAAGCTTTCTTT. Its protein product is CASSQVGWSSTEAFF.

This clonotype was seen at least ten times. The chain links TRBV6-1 to TRBJ2-7; a possible D gene is TRBD2 (5 bases). Germline V gene lookup returns CDR1 MNHNS and CDR2 SASEGT. The V end was cut by 6 bases, the J end by 6 bases, with 12 bases between. The CDR3 contains 12 residues. The CDR3: CASSLAGVEQYF. CDR3 nucleotides: TGTGCCAGCAGCTTAGCCGGGGTCGAGCAGTACTTC.

The V gene is TRBV7-2, the J gene TRBJ1-2; D gene unclear. This CDR3 is 16 amino acids long. Trimming pared 1 base from V and 4 bases from J, leaving 16 bases between. CDR1 is SGHTA, CDR2 FQGNSA, per germline. CDR3: CASSLEAEATFYGYTF. The CDR3 DNA sequence: TGTGCCAGCAGCTTAGAGGCAGAAGCCACGTTCTATGGCTACACCTTC. Full variable domain (outside the CDR3, taken from reference TRBV7-2 and TRBJ1-2): GAGVSQSPSNKVTEKGKDVELRCDPISGHTALYWYRQSLGQGLEFLIYFQGNSAPDKSGLPSDRFSAERTGGSVSTLTIQRTQQEDSAVYLCASSLEAEATFYGYTFGSGTRLTVV.

This clonotype was observed at least ten times. The chain employs TRBV5-1 and TRBJ1-5, with 10 bases aligning to TRBD1. CDR1 is SGHRS and CDR2 is YFSETQ in the germline V gene. V shed 0 bases, J shed 6 bases, and the junction held 3 bases outside the gene matches. This CDR3 spans 15 amino acids. The CDR3 nucleotides are TGCGCCAGCAGCTTGGGGACAGGGGGAGGTCAGCCCCAGCATTTT. This encodes CASSLGTGGGQPQHF.